This TCR beta chain was recorded in a study of response to subunit inactivated influenza vaccine. General study findings and limits: Few additional T cells are recruited per seasonal influenza vaccination, authors suggested.

MiXCR, applied by TCRdb to the RT-PCR reads, yields one record per CDR3 protein. The table lists around 300,000 distinct CDR3 sequences, around 22% of them singletons. This clonotype was observed many times. What it recognizes is unknown. Looked up from germline, CDR1 is SGHRS and CDR2 is YFSETQ. Trimming pared 5 bases from V and 3 bases from J, leaving 11 bases between. CDR3 length equals 13 residues. This clonotype was sampled from a man between 50 and 69 years old who received an inactivated influenza vaccine. This rearrangement joins TRBV5-1 to TRBJ1-1; unclear D gene. The sequencing here drew on PBMCs from blood, taken approximately 22 months after vaccination. This CDR3 reads CASRTELDTEAFF. CDR3 in DNA: TGCGCCAGCAGGACGGAGTTGGACACTGAAGCTTTCTTT. Full variable domain (rest looked up from reference TRBV5-1 and TRBJ1-1): KAGVTQTPRYLIKTRGQQVTLSCSPISGHRSVSWYQQTPGQGLQFLFEYFSETQRNKGNFPGRFSGRQFSNSRSEMNVSTLELGDSALYLCASRTELDTEAFFGQGTRLTVV.